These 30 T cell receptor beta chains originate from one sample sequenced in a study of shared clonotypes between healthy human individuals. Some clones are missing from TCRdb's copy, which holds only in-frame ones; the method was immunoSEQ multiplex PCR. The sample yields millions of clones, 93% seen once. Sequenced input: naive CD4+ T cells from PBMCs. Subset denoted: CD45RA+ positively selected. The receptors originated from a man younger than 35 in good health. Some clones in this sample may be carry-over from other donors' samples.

The CDR3 spells CASSPPSPGQGWDQETQYF. CDR3 sequence (DNA): TGTGCCAGCAGCCCACCGTCGCCCGGACAGGGCTGGGACCAAGAGACCCAGTACTTC. The rearrangement joins TRBV7-6 to TRBJ2-5; TRBD1 aligns across 8 bases. The germline V gene has CDR1 SGHVS and CDR2 FNYEAQ. This CDR3 comprises 19 residues. V trimming: 5 bases; J trimming: 0 bases; junction bases outside the gene matches: 17.

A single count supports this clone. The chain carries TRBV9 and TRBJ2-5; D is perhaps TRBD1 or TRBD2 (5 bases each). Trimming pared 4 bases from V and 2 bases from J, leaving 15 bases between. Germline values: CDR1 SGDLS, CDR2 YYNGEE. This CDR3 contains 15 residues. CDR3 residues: CASSSRGARQETQYF. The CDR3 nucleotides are TGTGCCAGCAGCTCCCGAGGGGCGCGGCAAGAGACCCAGTACTTC.

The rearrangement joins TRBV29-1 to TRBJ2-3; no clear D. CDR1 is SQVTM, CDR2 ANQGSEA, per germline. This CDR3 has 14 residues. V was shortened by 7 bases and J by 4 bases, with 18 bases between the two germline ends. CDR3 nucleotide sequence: TGCAGCGCCGAAGGCCGCTTGGTCGCAGATACGCAGTATTTT. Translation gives CSAEGRLVADTQYF.

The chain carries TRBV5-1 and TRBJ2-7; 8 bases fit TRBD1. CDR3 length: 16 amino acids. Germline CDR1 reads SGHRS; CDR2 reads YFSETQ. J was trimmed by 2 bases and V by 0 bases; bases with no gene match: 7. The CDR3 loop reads CASSLDWDRSTYEQYF. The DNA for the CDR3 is TGCGCCAGCAGCTTGGACTGGGACAGGAGTACCTACGAGCAGTACTTC.

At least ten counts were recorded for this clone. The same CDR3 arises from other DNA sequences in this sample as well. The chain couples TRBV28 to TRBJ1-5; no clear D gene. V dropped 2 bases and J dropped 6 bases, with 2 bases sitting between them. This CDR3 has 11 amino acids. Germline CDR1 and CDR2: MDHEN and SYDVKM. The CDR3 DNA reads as TGTGCCAGCAGTTTAGGTCAGCCCCAGCATTTT. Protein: CASSLGQPQHF.

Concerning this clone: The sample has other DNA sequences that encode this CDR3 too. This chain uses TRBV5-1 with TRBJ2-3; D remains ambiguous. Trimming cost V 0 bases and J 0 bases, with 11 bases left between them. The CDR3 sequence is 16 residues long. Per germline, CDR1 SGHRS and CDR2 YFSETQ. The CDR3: CASSLEGGTSTDTQYF. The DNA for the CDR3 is TGCGCCAGCAGCTTGGAAGGCGGAACGAGCACAGATACGCAGTATTTT.

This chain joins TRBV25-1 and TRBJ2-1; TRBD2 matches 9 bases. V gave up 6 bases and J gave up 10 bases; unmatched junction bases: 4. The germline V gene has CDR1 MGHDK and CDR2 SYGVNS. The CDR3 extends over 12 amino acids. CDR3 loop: CASRTSGREQFF. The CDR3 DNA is TGTGCCAGCAGAACGAGCGGGAGGGAGCAGTTCTTC.

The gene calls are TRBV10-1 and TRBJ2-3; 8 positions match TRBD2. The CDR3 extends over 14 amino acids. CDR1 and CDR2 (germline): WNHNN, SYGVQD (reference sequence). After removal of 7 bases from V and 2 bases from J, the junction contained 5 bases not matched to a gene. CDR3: CASTPGGDTDTQYF. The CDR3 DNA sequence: TGCGCCAGCACCCCGGGAGGGGACACAGATACGCAGTATTTT.

This chain's CDR3 is CASSLFNSVQSPQHF. The DNA for the CDR3 is TGTGCCAGCAGTTTATTCAACAGTGTCCAGTCGCCCCAGCATTTT. The chain is built from TRBV28 and TRBJ1-5, with D unresolved. The V gene's germline CDR1 is MDHEN and CDR2 SYDVKM. This CDR3 spans 15 amino acids. Trimming took 1 base from V and 9 from J, leaving 16 bases between them.

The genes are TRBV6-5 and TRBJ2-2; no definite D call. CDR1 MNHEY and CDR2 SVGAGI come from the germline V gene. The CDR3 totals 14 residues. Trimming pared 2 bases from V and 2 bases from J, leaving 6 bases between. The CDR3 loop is CASSYEHNTGELFF. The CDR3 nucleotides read TGTGCCAGCAGTTACGAACACAACACCGGGGAGCTGTTTTTT.

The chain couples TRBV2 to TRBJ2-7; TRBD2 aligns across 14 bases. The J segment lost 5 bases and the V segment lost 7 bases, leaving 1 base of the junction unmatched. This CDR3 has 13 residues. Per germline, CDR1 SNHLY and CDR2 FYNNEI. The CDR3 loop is CASTGLAGDEQYF. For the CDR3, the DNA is TGTGCCAGCACGGGACTAGCGGGAGACGAGCAGTACTTC.

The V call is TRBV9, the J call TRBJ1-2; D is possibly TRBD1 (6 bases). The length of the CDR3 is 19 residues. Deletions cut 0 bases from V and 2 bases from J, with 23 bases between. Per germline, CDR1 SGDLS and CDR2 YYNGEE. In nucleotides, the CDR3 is TGTGCCAGCAGCGTAGAGTCTGGCCCCTTTGGGGGGGCGAACTATGGCTACACCTTC. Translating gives CASSVESGPFGGANYGYTF.

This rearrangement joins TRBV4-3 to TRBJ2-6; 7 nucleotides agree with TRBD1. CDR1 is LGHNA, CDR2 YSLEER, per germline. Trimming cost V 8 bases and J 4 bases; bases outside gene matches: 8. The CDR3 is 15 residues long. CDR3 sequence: CASGLQGVGANVLTF. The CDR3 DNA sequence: TGCGCCAGCGGCCTGCAGGGGGTAGGGGCCAACGTCCTGACTTTC.

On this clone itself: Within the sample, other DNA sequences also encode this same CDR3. The CDR3 sequence: CASSFRGLSGNTIYF. The CDR3 nucleotides read TGTGCCAGCAGTTTCCGGGGGCTCTCTGGAAACACCATATATTTT. This sequence joins TRBV28 and TRBJ1-3, with a tentative D call TRBD1 (6 bases). V lost 3 bases to trimming and J lost 0 bases, with 9 bases between them. The CDR3 runs 15 residues. Germline V gene data show CDR1 as MDHEN and CDR2 as SYDVKM.

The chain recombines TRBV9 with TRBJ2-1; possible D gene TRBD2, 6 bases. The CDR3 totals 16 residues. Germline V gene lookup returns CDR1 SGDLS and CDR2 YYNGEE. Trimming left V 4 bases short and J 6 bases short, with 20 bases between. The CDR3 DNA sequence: TGTGCCAGCAGCCCCGTGATTGGTAGCGGTTTCAATGAGCAGTTCTTC. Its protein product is CASSPVIGSGFNEQFF.

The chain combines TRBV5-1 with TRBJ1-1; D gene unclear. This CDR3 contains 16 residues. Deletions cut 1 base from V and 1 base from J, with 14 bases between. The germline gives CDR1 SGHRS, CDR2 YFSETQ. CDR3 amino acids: CASSLRLEFPNTEAFF. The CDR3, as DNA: TGCGCCAGCAGCTTGAGATTGGAGTTCCCGAACACTGAAGCTTTCTTT.

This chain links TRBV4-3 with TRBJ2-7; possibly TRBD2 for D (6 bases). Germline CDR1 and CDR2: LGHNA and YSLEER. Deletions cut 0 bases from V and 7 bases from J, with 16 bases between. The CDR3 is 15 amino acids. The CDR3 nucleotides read TGCGCCAGCAGCCAAGATCCAACCGGGAGTAGGGAGCAGTACTTC. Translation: CASSQDPTGSREQYF.

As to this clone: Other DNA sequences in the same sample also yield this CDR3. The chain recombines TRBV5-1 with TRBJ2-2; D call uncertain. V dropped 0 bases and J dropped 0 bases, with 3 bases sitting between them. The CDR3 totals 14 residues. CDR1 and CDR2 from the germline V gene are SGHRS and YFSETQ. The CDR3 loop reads CASSLGANTGELFF. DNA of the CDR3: TGCGCCAGCAGCTTGGGAGCGAACACCGGGGAGCTGTTTTTT.

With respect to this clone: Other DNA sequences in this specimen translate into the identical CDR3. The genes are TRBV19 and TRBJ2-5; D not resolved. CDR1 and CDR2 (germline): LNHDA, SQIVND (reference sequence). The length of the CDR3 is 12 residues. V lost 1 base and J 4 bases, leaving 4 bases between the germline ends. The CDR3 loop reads CASSIAGETQYF. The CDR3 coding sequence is TGTGCCAGTAGTATAGCGGGAGAGACCCAGTACTTC. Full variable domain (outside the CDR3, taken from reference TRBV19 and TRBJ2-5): DGGITQSPKYLFRKEGQNVTLSCEQNLNHDAMYWYRQDPGQGLRLIYYSQIVNDFQKGDIAEGYSVSREKKESFPLTVTSAQKNPTAFYLCASSIAGETQYFGPGTRLLVL.

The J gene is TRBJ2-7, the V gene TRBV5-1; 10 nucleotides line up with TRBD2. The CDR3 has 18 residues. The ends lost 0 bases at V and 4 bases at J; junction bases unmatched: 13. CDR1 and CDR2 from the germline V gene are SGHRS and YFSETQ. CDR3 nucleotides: TGCGCCAGCAGCTTGGGACTAGCGGGTGGACCCATACGTTACGAGCAGTACTTC. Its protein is CASSLGLAGGPIRYEQYF.

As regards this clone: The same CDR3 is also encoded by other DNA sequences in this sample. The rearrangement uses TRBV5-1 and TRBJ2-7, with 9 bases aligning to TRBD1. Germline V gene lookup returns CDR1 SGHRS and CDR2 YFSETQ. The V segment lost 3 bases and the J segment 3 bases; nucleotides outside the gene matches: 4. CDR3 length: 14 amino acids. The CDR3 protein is CASSSGQGSYEQYF. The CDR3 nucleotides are TGCGCCAGCAGCTCGGGACAGGGAAGCTACGAGCAGTACTTC. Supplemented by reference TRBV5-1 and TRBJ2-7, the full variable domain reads KAGVTQTPRYLIKTRGQQVTLSCSPISGHRSVSWYQQTPGQGLQFLFEYFSETQRNKGNFPGRFSGRQFSNSRSEMNVSTLELGDSALYLCASSSGQGSYEQYFGPGTRLTVT.

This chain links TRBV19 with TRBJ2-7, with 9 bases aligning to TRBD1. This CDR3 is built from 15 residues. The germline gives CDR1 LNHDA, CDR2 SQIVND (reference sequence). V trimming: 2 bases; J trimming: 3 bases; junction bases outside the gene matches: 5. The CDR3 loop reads CASSISPGQGYEQYF. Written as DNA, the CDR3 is TGTGCCAGTAGTATATCCCCGGGACAGGGCTACGAGCAGTACTTC.

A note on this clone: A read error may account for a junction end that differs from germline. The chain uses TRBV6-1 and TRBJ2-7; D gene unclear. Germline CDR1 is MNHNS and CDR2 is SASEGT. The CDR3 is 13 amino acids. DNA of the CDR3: TGTGCCAGCAGTGTCCACATTGAGGACCCATCTCGGTTC. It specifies CASSVHIEDPSRF.

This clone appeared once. DNA for the CDR3: TGTGCCAGCAGCTTGGTTCTGGGAACGGGCGGAGAGACCCAGTACTTC. Translating it yields CASSLVLGTGGETQYF. V and J are TRBV5-6 and TRBJ2-5; D ambiguous. There are 16 residues in the CDR3. Deletions cut 0 bases from V and 4 bases from J, with 16 bases between. Germline V lookup: CDR1 SGHDT, CDR2 YYEEEE.

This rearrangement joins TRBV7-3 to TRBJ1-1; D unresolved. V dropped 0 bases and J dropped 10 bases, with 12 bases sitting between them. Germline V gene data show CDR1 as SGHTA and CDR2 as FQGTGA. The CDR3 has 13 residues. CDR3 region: CASSLTLDHGAFF. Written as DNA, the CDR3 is TGTGCCAGCAGCTTAACTCTCGACCATGGAGCTTTCTTT.

The DNA for the CDR3 is TGTGCCAGCAGTTTCAGCTTAACTCTGAACAATGAGCAGTTCTTC. Encoded protein: CASSFSLTLNNEQFF. The rearrangement joins TRBV5-4 to TRBJ2-1; D is ambiguous. The CDR3 spans 15 residues. V lost 5 bases, J lost 5 bases, and 17 bases lay in between. Germline V CDR1 and CDR2: SGHNT, YYREEE (reference sequence).

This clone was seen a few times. CDR3 region: CASKQGGQPQHF. The DNA for the CDR3 is TGTGCCAGCAAACAGGGGGGTCAGCCCCAGCATTTT. The V call is TRBV2, the J call TRBJ1-5, with TRBD1 matching over 8 bases. The CDR3 sequence is 12 residues long. With 7 bases clipped from V and 6 bases from J, the junction kept 2 bases outside the gene matches. Germline V lookup: CDR1 SNHLY, CDR2 FYNNEI.

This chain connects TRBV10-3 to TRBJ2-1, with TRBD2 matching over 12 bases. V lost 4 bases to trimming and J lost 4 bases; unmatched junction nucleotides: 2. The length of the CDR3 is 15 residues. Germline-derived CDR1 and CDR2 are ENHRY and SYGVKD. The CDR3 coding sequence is TGTGCCATCAGTGGGACTAGCGGGACTTACAATGAGCAGTTCTTC. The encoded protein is CAISGTSGTYNEQFF.

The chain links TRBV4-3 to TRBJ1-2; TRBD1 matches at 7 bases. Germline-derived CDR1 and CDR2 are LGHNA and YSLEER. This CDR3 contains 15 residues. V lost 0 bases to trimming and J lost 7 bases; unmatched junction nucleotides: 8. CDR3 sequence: CASSQERGRGVGYTF. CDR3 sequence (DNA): TGCGCCAGCAGCCAAGAGCGCGGCAGGGGGGTTGGCTACACCTTC.

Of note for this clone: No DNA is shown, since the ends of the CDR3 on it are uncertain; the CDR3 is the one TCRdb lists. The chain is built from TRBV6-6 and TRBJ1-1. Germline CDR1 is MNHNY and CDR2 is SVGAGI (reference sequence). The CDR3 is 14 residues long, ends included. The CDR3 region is CASTSGGVGAEAFF.